The 11 T cell receptor beta chains listed next were all sequenced from one sample in a study of Ad26.COV2.S vaccination and SARS-CoV-2 variants. Assay: immunoSEQ multiplex PCR; the TCRdb copy retains only in-frame clones and omits some. Among around 450,000 clones listed, roughly 88% were seen once. Treatment reported: some 19 received Ad26.COV2.S at low or high dose, single or two shots; about five received placebo; per-sample allocation not given. Day 63 after the first injection of vaccine or placebo was the sampling time. The specimen was peripheral blood, collected in a trial of Ad26.COV2.S vaccine versus placebo. Source of these receptors: a person between 18 and 60 years old who received the Ad26.COV2.S COVID-19 vaccine or a placebo.

The rearrangement links TRBV19 to TRBJ1-4; 7 bases align to TRBD1. The CDR3 loop spans 16 amino acids. The V gene end was trimmed by 5 bases and the J gene end by 6 bases; junction bases not matched to a gene: 12. CDR1 LNHDA and CDR2 SQIVND come from the germline V gene (reference sequence). CDR3 region: CASSSAPGQRDEKLFF. CDR3 sequence (DNA): TGTGCCAGTAGTTCGGCCCCGGGACAGAGGGATGAAAAACTGTTTTTT.

This chain uses TRBV6-1 with TRBJ2-1; 9 bases align to TRBD2. Germline lookup yields CDR1 MNHNS and CDR2 SASEGT. The trim removed 4 bases at V and 1 base at J, leaving 8 bases unmatched. The CDR3 spans 17 residues. This chain's CDR3 is CASSGLAVQLSYNEQFF. The CDR3 DNA sequence: TGTGCCAGCAGTGGACTAGCGGTCCAGCTTTCCTACAATGAGCAGTTCTTC.

This chain connects TRBV7-2 to TRBJ1-6; no definite D call. Trimming shortened V by 5 bases and J by 6 bases, and 17 bases separated the two germline ends. Germline CDR1 and CDR2: SGHTA and FQGNSA. This CDR3 is built from 16 residues. CDR3 amino acids: CASSPPRNRPNSPLHF. CDR3 nucleotides: TGTGCCAGCAGCCCGCCCCGGAATCGGCCTAATTCACCCCTCCACTTT.

This chain joins TRBV6-1 and TRBJ2-3; TRBD2 agrees at 12 bases. The CDR3 contains 15 residues. Germline V CDR1 and CDR2: MNHNS, SASEGT. V was clipped by 2 bases and J by 4 bases; unmatched bases: 1. CDR3 in DNA: TGTGCCAGCAGTGAACTAGCGGGAGGGCCAGATACGCAGTATTTT. As protein: CASSELAGGPDTQYF.

V is TRBV7-6 and J is TRBJ2-5; TRBD2 is a possible D gene (5 bases). CDR3 length equals 14 residues. The V gene lost 5 bases and the J gene lost 4 bases, with 14 bases spanning the gap. Germline CDR1 is SGHVS and CDR2 is FNYEAQ. DNA of the CDR3: TGTGCCAGCAGCACGGCCCGAGGAGGAGAGACCCAGTACTTC. It encodes CASSTARGGETQYF.

The chain recombines TRBV28 with TRBJ2-7; TRBD1 matches 10 bases. The CDR3 consists of 15 residues. Per germline, CDR1 MDHEN and CDR2 SYDVKM. V gave up 5 bases and J gave up 4 bases; unmatched junction bases: 8. The CDR3 loop is CASSEPGQGLYEQYF. CDR3 coding DNA: TGTGCCAGCAGTGAACCGGGACAGGGGTTGTACGAGCAGTACTTC.

This sequence joins TRBV7-9 and TRBJ2-3, with 14 nucleotides matching TRBD2. CDR3 size: 16 residues. With V trimmed by 5 bases and J by 3 bases, 4 bases remained unmatched. Germline V lookup: CDR1 SEHNR, CDR2 FQNEAQ (reference sequence). CDR3 sequence reads: CASSPWTSGRTDTQYF. CDR3 nucleotide sequence: TGTGCCAGCAGCCCATGGACTAGCGGGAGGACAGATACGCAGTATTTT. Together with reference TRBV7-9 and TRBJ2-3, the CDR3 gives the full variable domain: DTGVSQNPRHKITKRGQNVTFRCDPISEHNRLYWYRQTLGQGPEFLTYFQNEAQLEKSRLLSDRFSAERPKGSFSTLEIQRTEQGDSAMYLCASSPWTSGRTDTQYFGPGTRLTVL.

This clone was seen a few times. The V gene is TRBV4-1, the J gene TRBJ2-3; possibly TRBD2 for D (6 bases). In germline, CDR1 is MGHRA, CDR2 YSYEKL. V lost 2 bases, J lost 5 bases, and 14 bases lay in between. The CDR3 is made up of 15 amino acids. CDR3 residues: CASSQLPLARDTQYF. CDR3 DNA sequence: TGCGCCAGCAGCCAACTCCCACTAGCCAGAGATACGCAGTATTTT.

Written as DNA, the CDR3 is TGCGCCAGCAGCCCGCAGCCCAAGGGGGCCAACGTCCTGACTTTC. Amino acids: CASSPQPKGANVLTF. The V gene is TRBV5-1, the J gene TRBJ2-6; D is unresolved. The CDR3 sequence is 15 residues long. V lost 4 bases to trimming and J lost 4 bases, with 12 bases between them. Germline V CDR1 and CDR2: SGHRS, YFSETQ.

The genes are TRBV29-1 and TRBJ2-5; D is ambiguous. V gave up 4 bases and J gave up 2 bases, with 17 bases separating them. The CDR3 contains 15 residues. Per the germline V gene, CDR1 is SQVTM and CDR2 is ANQGSEA. CDR3 DNA sequence: TGCAGCGTTGGACAAGGTCGCGCTAAACAAGAGACCCAGTACTTC. Translating gives CSVGQGRAKQETQYF.

The V gene is TRBV6-5, the J gene TRBJ1-4; tentatively, D is TRBD1 (5 bases). Trimming took off 0 bases at V and 7 bases at J, with 12 bases between the two ends. The CDR3 consists of 15 residues. Germline V gene lookup returns CDR1 MNHEY and CDR2 SVGAGI. CDR3 amino acids: CASSYSRGPGEKLFF. In nucleotides, the CDR3 is TGTGCCAGCAGTTACTCGAGGGGACCAGGTGAAAAACTGTTTTTT.